These T cell receptor beta chains were read from a single sample in a study of cytomegalovirus exposure and HLA in healthy donors. The method was immunoSEQ multiplex PCR; TCRdb's version includes in-frame clones alone and lacks a portion of them. Of 55,000 to 70,000 clones in the sample, around 74% were seen once. Sequenced: PBMCs. These receptor sequences come from a woman aged 55 to 70 in good health and CMV-seropositive. Each CDR3 is given with its conserved first and last residue. Each record gives: D gene, clone size, J gene, V gene, CDR3 DNA, CDR3 protein. A D gene is named only where the DNA matches it firmly. The size field is filled for only some rows; it gives once, few, many or a size class.

d_call: NA
clone_size: NA
j_call: TRBJ2-5
v_call: TRBV19
cdr3_nt: TGTGCCAGTAGCCCCCTCTCGGTTAAGACCCAGTACTTC
cdr3_aa: CASSPLSVKTQYF

d_call: TRBD1
clone_size: few
j_call: TRBJ1-1
v_call: TRBV2
cdr3_nt: TGTGCCAGCAGGAAGGAGGGGGCCACTGAAGCTTTCTTT
cdr3_aa: CASRKEGATEAFF

d_call: TRBD2
clone_size: NA
j_call: TRBJ2-1
v_call: TRBV30
cdr3_nt: TGTGCCTGGAGTGTATCATCTATTATCAGCGGGGTATCTTACAATGAGCAGTTCTTC
cdr3_aa: CAWSVSSIISGVSYNEQFF

d_call: NA
clone_size: NA
j_call: TRBJ1-1
v_call: TRBV11-2
cdr3_nt: TGTGCCAGCAGCTTAGAAGGGCGGGTTGAGGCTTTCTTT
cdr3_aa: CASSLEGRVEAFF

d_call: NA
clone_size: NA
j_call: TRBJ2-2
v_call: TRBV7-6
cdr3_nt: TGTGCCAGCAGCCCTAGCCAATCCGGGGGGCTGTTTTTT
cdr3_aa: CASSPSQSGGLFF

d_call: NA
clone_size: NA
j_call: TRBJ2-5
v_call: TRBV27
cdr3_nt: TGTGCCAGCAGTTTAGGAGGGTACCAAGAGACCCAGTACTTC
cdr3_aa: CASSLGGYQETQYF

d_call: NA
clone_size: NA
j_call: TRBJ1-6
v_call: TRBV6-1
cdr3_nt: TGTGCCAGCAGTGAACTACAGGGTTATAATTCACCCCTCCACTTT
cdr3_aa: CASSELQGYNSPLHF

d_call: NA
clone_size: NA
j_call: TRBJ2-3
v_call: TRBV7-3
cdr3_nt: TGTGCCAGCAGCTTAACGTCTAGCGTTTTAGATACGCAGTATTTT
cdr3_aa: CASSLTSSVLDTQYF

d_call: TRBD1
clone_size: few
j_call: TRBJ1-4
v_call: TRBV6-1
cdr3_nt: TGTGCCAGCCAATGGACAGGGATTAGTGAAAAACTGTTTTTT
cdr3_aa: CASQWTGISEKLFF

d_call: NA
clone_size: NA
j_call: TRBJ2-2
v_call: TRBV5-1
cdr3_nt: TGCGCCAGCAGCTTGGGTTACAGCAACACCGGGGAGCTGTTTTTT
cdr3_aa: CASSLGYSNTGELFF

d_call: TRBD1
clone_size: NA
j_call: TRBJ2-2
v_call: TRBV5-1
cdr3_nt: TGCGCCAGCAGCAAGACAGGGGGCGGGGAGCTGTTTTTT
cdr3_aa: CASSKTGGGELFF

d_call: TRBD1
clone_size: NA
j_call: TRBJ1-6
v_call: TRBV6-6
cdr3_nt: TGTGCCAGCAGTCATATTGACAGGGCTTCACCCCTCCACTTT
cdr3_aa: CASSHIDRASPLHF

d_call: NA
clone_size: NA
j_call: TRBJ2-5
v_call: TRBV6-1
cdr3_nt: TGTGCCAGCAGGGCCTGGGCTGCCCAAGAGACCCAGTACTTC
cdr3_aa: CASRAWAAQETQYF

d_call: TRBD1
clone_size: NA
j_call: TRBJ2-7
v_call: TRBV9
cdr3_nt: TGTGCCAGCAGCATCCGGGACAGCTCCTACGAGCAGTACTTC
cdr3_aa: CASSIRDSSYEQYF

d_call: NA
clone_size: NA
j_call: TRBJ1-5
v_call: TRBV21-1
cdr3_nt: TGTGCCAGCAGCAAAGTAGGCCAGGGAAGGGGACAGCCCCAGCATTTT
cdr3_aa: CASSKVGQGRGQPQHF

d_call: NA
clone_size: NA
j_call: TRBJ1-4
v_call: TRBV25-1
cdr3_nt: TGTGCCAGCAGTGAATTGAGTACCGTCGGTGAAAAACTGTTTTTT
cdr3_aa: CASSELSTVGEKLFF

d_call: NA
clone_size: NA
j_call: TRBJ2-7
v_call: TRBV18
cdr3_nt: TGTGCCAGCTCCACAGGCCAGGGTGTTTTCTACGAGCAGTACTTC
cdr3_aa: CASSTGQGVFYEQYF

d_call: TRBD1
clone_size: NA
j_call: TRBJ1-6
v_call: TRBV7-6
cdr3_nt: TGTGCCAGCAGCTCGGGACAGGGAACTCCTCGGGCCCATTCACCCCTCCACTTT
cdr3_aa: CASSSGQGTPRAHSPLHF

d_call: TRBD1
clone_size: NA
j_call: TRBJ1-5
v_call: TRBV30
cdr3_nt: TGTGCCTGGAGGCAAGCCGGGACAGGGATGAGAAGCAATCAGCCCCAGCATTTT
cdr3_aa: CAWRQAGTGMRSNQPQHF

d_call: NA
clone_size: NA
j_call: TRBJ1-5
v_call: TRBV6-6
cdr3_nt: TGTGCCAGCACCTTTACAGGGAATCAGCCCCAGCATTTT
cdr3_aa: CASTFTGNQPQHF

d_call: NA
clone_size: NA
j_call: TRBJ1-2
v_call: TRBV13
cdr3_nt: TGTGCCAGCAGCCTCCCTCCCCCCCTCTATGGCTACACCTTC
cdr3_aa: CASSLPPPLYGYTF

d_call: NA
clone_size: NA
j_call: TRBJ1-2
v_call: TRBV7-8
cdr3_nt: TGTGCCAGCAGTAACCGGAGGCCCTCGGGAGGCTACACCTTC
cdr3_aa: CASSNRRPSGGYTF

d_call: NA
clone_size: few
j_call: TRBJ1-1
v_call: TRBV12-5
cdr3_nt: TGTGCTAGTGGTTTGAGCGAAGCAGGGCAGATTGAAGCTTTCTTT
cdr3_aa: CASGLSEAGQIEAFF

d_call: TRBD2
clone_size: NA
j_call: TRBJ2-3
v_call: TRBV5-1
cdr3_nt: TGCGCCAGCAGCACAGCGGGGGCCCCAGATACGCAGTATTTT
cdr3_aa: CASSTAGAPDTQYF

d_call: TRBD1
clone_size: NA
j_call: TRBJ1-6
v_call: TRBV5-1
cdr3_nt: TGCGCCAGCAGAGAGGACAGGCTGAGCTCCTATAATTCACCCCTCCACTTT
cdr3_aa: CASREDRLSSYNSPLHF

d_call: TRBD2
clone_size: NA
j_call: TRBJ2-1
v_call: TRBV7-3
cdr3_nt: TGTGCCAGCAGCTTCACTAGCGAGACCTACAATGAGCAGTTCTTC
cdr3_aa: CASSFTSETYNEQFF

d_call: TRBD1
clone_size: NA
j_call: TRBJ1-4
v_call: TRBV30
cdr3_nt: TGTGCCTGGAGCCAACCTCGGACAGGGAGGTCTAATGAAAAACTGTTTTTT
cdr3_aa: CAWSQPRTGRSNEKLFF

d_call: NA
clone_size: few
j_call: TRBJ2-7
v_call: TRBV11-3
cdr3_nt: TGTGCCAGCAGCTTTTTCCCATCGGGCGAGCAGTACTTC
cdr3_aa: CASSFFPSGEQYF

d_call: NA
clone_size: NA
j_call: TRBJ2-5
v_call: TRBV19
cdr3_nt: TGTGCCAGTAGTCAAGGCCGGACAGCCGGAGGGACCCAGTACTTC
cdr3_aa: CASSQGRTAGGTQYF

d_call: NA
clone_size: NA
j_call: TRBJ1-4
v_call: TRBV18
cdr3_nt: TGTGCCAGCTCACTAAACCGGGGTGCTAATGAAAAACTGTTTTTT
cdr3_aa: CASSLNRGANEKLFF

d_call: NA
clone_size: NA
j_call: TRBJ1-6
v_call: TRBV21-1
cdr3_nt: TGTGCCAGCAGCGGGAGCTGGGACTATAATTCACCCCTCCACTTT
cdr3_aa: CASSGSWDYNSPLHF

d_call: NA
clone_size: NA
j_call: TRBJ1-6
v_call: TRBV7-9
cdr3_nt: TGTGCCAGCAGCTTAGTTCAGGGTTGGTCACCCCTCCACTTT
cdr3_aa: CASSLVQGWSPLHF